The T cell receptor (beta chain) under discussion was sequenced for a study of memory CD4+ T cells and cytomegalovirus serostatus (dated by TCRdb to between 2018 and 2021). With regard to the full study: The cohort comprised about 33 healthy Belgian adults, 9 CMV seropositive and around 25 CMV seronegative. The study sequenced CD4+ memory TCRbeta repertoires of a Belgian cohort with known cytomegalovirus serostatus to replicate a published TCR-based CMV serostatus classifier.

What the study reported, not specific to this receptor: Only CD4+CD45RO+ memory cells were sequenced, in contrast to the original study, in which naive and memory CD4+ and CD8+ populations were covered. Among the 150 or so previously reported CMV-associated TCRbeta sequences, approximately 70 showed up in the CD4+ memory repertoires, with each one found in between one and five individuals. The results were interpreted as suggesting that the CMV-associated TCR signature is mostly present in the CD4+ memory repertoire. For predicting CMV serostatus, the median bootstrapped AUC was roughly 0.95 using the original framework and around 0.91 using a US-trained random forest. On the Belgian cohort, the classifier based on the original framework reached a median bootstrapped AUC of about 0.95, with a 95% CI of 0.76-1.00.

The Quick-DNA Microprep Kit was used to extract genomic DNA from the sorted cells. TCRbeta DNA was amplified with the immunoSEQ hsTCRbeta kit following the manufacturer's protocol. An Illumina MiSeq instrument was used to sequence the TCRbeta libraries. The published analysis was carried out like this. After out-of-frame sequences were removed, 2,204,828 distinct TCRbeta sequences remained, averaging approximately 72,000 per individual. Two values were used to score each individual: the count of 150 to 200 previously reported CMV-associated TCRbeta sequences and the total count of productive distinct TCRbeta sequences. A beta-binomial model was reimplemented in Python, and scikit-learn random forests with default parameters were trained on data from the US cohort. Classifier performance on the Belgian cohort was reported as the median AUC with percentile confidence intervals calculated over 10,000 bootstrap iterations. As stored in TCRdb, this immuneACCESS dataset retains in-frame rearrangements with V and J assigned. A fraction of the clones does not appear; measured against another copy, unresolved V genes explain less than half of the discrepancy, and the remainder lacks a known reason. V, J and clone size reflect that table, while D and trimming were determined from the DNA. Counted in this sample were tens of thousands of clones; roughly three quarters of them appeared once. The top ten constitute 0.88% of the sample.

Single viable CD3+CD4+CD8-CD45RO+ cells were sorted as memory CD4+ T cells on a FACSAria II. CMV serostatus was assessed using a Roche Elecsys assay, by which serum IgG against CMV pp150, pp28, p38 and p52 was detected. After the samples were thawed, total CD4+ T cells were enriched through positive selection using CD4 magnetic microbeads. The samples came from a different study that was designed specifically to examine the CD4+ T cell memory repertoire. Peripheral blood mononuclear cells were isolated and cryopreserved according to standard operating procedures, and serum was stored at -80 degrees C. Staining used CD3-PerCP (BW264/56), CD4-APC (RPA-T4), CD45RO-PE (UCHT1) and CD8-Pacific Orange (3B5) antibodies, with Sytox blue excluding non-viable cells. This clone was picked up one time. No cognate antigen has been identified for it. Base quality data are lacking; no much larger clone is found one base away.

The germline V gene supplies CDR1 SGHAT and CDR2 FQNNGV. Trimming removed 3 bases from V and 8 bases from J, leaving 7 bases between the germline ends. The CDR3 numbers 11 residues from cysteine through phenylalanine. The read is trimmed to its CDR3 DNA, 33 bases read in frame from base 1. This TCR was sampled from an adult in good health and CMV-seronegative. The sequence links TRBV11-2 to TRBJ1-1, with the identity of the D gene unclear. Specimen: memory CD4+ T cells from blood. The CDR3 region has the sequence CASSFSSEAFF. Read as DNA, the sequence is TGTGCCAGCAGCTTTTCCTCCGAAGCTTTCTTT.